This entry lists 11 T cell receptor beta chains sequenced from one sample in a study of identical twins (dated by TCRdb to 2015 to 2016). Library preparation used 5' RACE. Sequencing was carried out with an Illumina HiSeq 2000. TCRdb redid the processing of the public reads, applying fastp at Q25 and MiXCR, and retained in-frame beta chains. Records with the same CDR3 protein are collapsed into one entry carrying the most frequent genes and DNA. The sample has 450,000 or so distinct CDR3 sequences on record, 14% of them singletons. Around 0.52% of the sample goes to the ten largest clones. The same sample was also studied in work on yellow fever vaccine responses in identical twins.

Sequencing input: CD4+ T cells sorted from blood. Receptors originate from a woman under 30 in good health.

The rearrangement links TRBV7-9 to TRBJ2-7; TRBD2 aligns across 7 bases. V trimming: 5 bases; J trimming: 4 bases; junction bases outside the gene matches: 8. The CDR3 runs to 14 residues. The germline gives CDR1 SEHNR, CDR2 FQNEAQ (reference sequence). CDR3 loop: CASSRLGSGYEQYF. The CDR3 bases are TGTGCCAGCAGCCGTCTGGGTAGCGGGTACGAGCAGTACTTC.

In its sample, this clonotype was seen a few times. The rearrangement links TRBV7-3 to TRBJ2-7; D might be TRBD2 (6 bases). Germline-derived CDR1 and CDR2 are SGHTA and FQGTGA. Trimming took 3 bases from V and 7 from J, leaving 16 bases between them. The CDR3 is 14 residues long. CDR3 bases: TGTGCCAGCAGCTTGGGGGGAGGCCAGTGGGAGCAGTACTTC. This encodes CASSLGGGQWEQYF.

The V call is TRBV20-1, the J call TRBJ2-1, with unresolved D. This CDR3 comprises 13 residues. Germline V gene sequence: CDR1 DFQATT, CDR2 SNEGSKA (reference sequence). V lost 1 base and J lost 0, with 4 bases in between. CDR3 coding DNA: TGCAGTGCTAGAGCTAGCTCCTACAATGAGCAGTTCTTC. Its protein product is CSARASSYNEQFF.

In its sample, this clonotype was seen a few times. The chain recombines TRBV2 with TRBJ2-7; no firm D call. The germline V gene has CDR1 SNHLY and CDR2 FYNNEI. V was clipped by 6 bases and J by 4 bases, with 10 bases between them. CDR3 length: 12 amino acids. CDR3 nucleotides: TGTGCCAGCAGGCTCGACCCGTACGAGCAGTACTTC. It encodes CASRLDPYEQYF.

This clonotype turned up a few times. The chain combines TRBV6-5 with TRBJ2-1; D possibly corresponds to TRBD1 (6 bases). Germline V gene sequence: CDR1 MNHEY, CDR2 SVGAGI. This CDR3 contains 13 residues. V lost 5 bases and J lost 5, with 10 bases in between. The CDR3 reads CASSLQGHNEQFF. CDR3 DNA sequence: TGTGCCAGCAGTCTACAGGGCCACAATGAGCAGTTCTTC.

CDR3 amino acids: CASSMDRVPGELFF. The CDR3 DNA reads as TGTGCCAGCAGCATGGACAGGGTGCCCGGGGAGCTGTTTTTT. V is TRBV5-5 and J is TRBJ2-2, with 8 bases identical to TRBD1. Germline V gene data show CDR1 as SGHKS and CDR2 as YYEKEE (reference sequence). The CDR3 is 14 amino acids. J gave up 6 bases and V 4 bases, and 5 bases lay outside the gene matches.

Only a few counts were recorded for this clonotype. CDR3 sequence reads: CASSPRWSGEETQYF. The CDR3 DNA sequence: TGTGCCAGCTCACCTAGGTGGAGCGGGGAAGAGACCCAGTACTTC. This rearrangement joins TRBV18 to TRBJ2-5; 7 nucleotides match TRBD2. The CDR3 spans 15 residues. Trimming at V came to 3 bases and at J to 3 bases, leaving 7 bases not matched to a gene. Per germline, CDR1 KGHSH and CDR2 LQKENI. Based on the CDR3 plus reference TRBV18 and TRBJ2-5, the full variable domain is NAGVMQNPRHLVRRRGQEARLRCSPMKGHSHVYWYRQLPEEGLKFMVYLQKENIIDESGMPKERFSAEFPKEGPSILRIQQVVRGDSAAYFCASSPRWSGEETQYFGPGTRLLVL.

V gene TRBV20-1 combines with J gene TRBJ2-1; no clear D gene. V lost 3 bases and J lost 0, with 9 bases in between. Germline CDR1 DFQATT, CDR2 SNEGSKA (reference sequence). This CDR3 is 14 amino acids long. The DNA of the CDR3 is TGCAGTGCTAGTTACCTTCACTCCTACAATGAGCAGTTCTTC. Protein: CSASYLHSYNEQFF.

This clonotype has just a few counts. The CDR3, as DNA: TGTGCCAGCAGATGCCGCGCGGGACGCCGCGATGAGCAGTTCTTC. As protein: CASRCRAGRRDEQFF. The chain uses TRBV21-1 and TRBJ2-1; TRBD1, as called in the table, went unchecked against the DNA. TRBV21-1 represents a pseudogene. The CDR3 has 15 amino acids.

The sample holds a few counts of this clonotype. The chain links TRBV7-2 to TRBJ2-3; D ambiguous. The V gene lost 0 bases and the J gene lost 4 bases, with 14 bases spanning the gap. Germline V gene sequence: CDR1 SGHTA, CDR2 FQGNSA. The CDR3 totals 16 residues. The CDR3: CASSLAMGYGADTQYF. The CDR3 coding sequence is TGTGCCAGCAGCTTAGCGATGGGATACGGTGCAGATACGCAGTATTTT.

The CDR3 coding sequence is TGTGCCAGCAAAGGGGACACCATCATCCAAGAGACCCAGTACTTC. Protein product: CASKGDTIIQETQYF. The V call is TRBV6-1, the J call TRBJ2-5; perhaps TRBD1 as D (6 bases). The CDR3 sequence is 15 residues long. Trimming took off 7 bases at V and 1 base at J, with 16 bases between the two ends. Looked up from germline, CDR1 is MNHNS and CDR2 is SASEGT.